Listed here is a single T cell receptor beta chain. Its cognate antigen is unknown. RNA was extracted with the RNeasy kit, and a quantity of roughly 0.5 to 1 ug was reverse transcribed using random hexamers. TCR beta CDR3 was amplified by immunoSEQ covering 54 Vbeta and 13 Jbeta. Each CDR3 protein is one row after TCRdb ran MiXCR on the immunoSEQ multiplex PCR reads. The sample gives around 190,000 distinct CDR3 sequences, about 93% of which show up once; roughly 0.096% is in the top ten. The CDR3 is 14 amino acids. V lost 3 bases and J lost 4; bases outside the gene matches: 2. The data derive from a study of CD8 T cells in Susac syndrome. From blood CD8+ and CD4+ T cells, TCR beta sequences were generated. Purification of the CD8+ and CD4+ T cells relied on negative isolation, and TEMRA cells underwent FACS enrichment. Whole-study results and caveats: The study recognized that its TCR sequencing and HLA analysis covered a relatively small number of individuals.

This chain uses TRBV12-3 or TRBV12-4 with TRBJ2-2, with 7 bases identical to TRBD1. This TCR came from a human donor in good health. Sequenced sample: CD4+ T cells from PBMCs. The CDR3 reads CASSFAGGTGELFF. CDR3 coding DNA: TGTGCCAGCAGTTTCGCAGGGGGCACCGGGGAGCTGTTTTTT.